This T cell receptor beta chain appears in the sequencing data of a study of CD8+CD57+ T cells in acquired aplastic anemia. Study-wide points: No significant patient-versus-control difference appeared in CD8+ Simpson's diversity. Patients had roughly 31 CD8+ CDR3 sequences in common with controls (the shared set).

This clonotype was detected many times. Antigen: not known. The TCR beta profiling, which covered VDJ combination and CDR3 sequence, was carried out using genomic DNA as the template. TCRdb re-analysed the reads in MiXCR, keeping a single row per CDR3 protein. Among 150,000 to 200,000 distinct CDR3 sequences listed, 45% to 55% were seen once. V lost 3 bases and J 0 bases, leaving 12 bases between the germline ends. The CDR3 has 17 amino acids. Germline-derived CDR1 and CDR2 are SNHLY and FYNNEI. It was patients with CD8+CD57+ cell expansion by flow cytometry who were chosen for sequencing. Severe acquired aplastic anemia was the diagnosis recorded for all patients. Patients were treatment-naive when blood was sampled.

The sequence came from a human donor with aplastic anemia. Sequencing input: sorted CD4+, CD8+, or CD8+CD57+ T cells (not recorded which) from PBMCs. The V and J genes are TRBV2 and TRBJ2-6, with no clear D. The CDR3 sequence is CASSEGSLISGANVLTF. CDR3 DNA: TGTGCCAGCAGTGAGGGCAGCCTCATCTCTGGGGCCAACGTCCTGACTTTC.